This T cell receptor (beta chain) stems from a study of cytomegalovirus exposure and HLA in healthy donors. Study-level results: It was reported that the classifier diagnosed cytomegalovirus status with high specificity and sensitivity in both the original and validation cohorts.

Repertoires were generated with immunoSEQ multiplex PCR, while TCRdb's copy carries only in-frame clones and drops some. Of 160,000 or so clones in the sample, approximately 84% were seen once. The CDR3 runs 15 residues. V dropped 6 bases and J dropped 3; count of bases not matched to a gene: 10. Germline loops: CDR1 MNHNS, CDR2 SASEGT. On this clone itself: Its target is unknown.

The chain combines TRBV6-1 with TRBJ2-7; 8 positions agree with TRBD1. The source material was PBMCs. This TCR derives from a man between 25 and 39 years old in good health and CMV-seropositive. CDR3 sequence reads: CASSLSGQGLYEQYF. CDR3 bases: TGTGCCAGCAGCCTAAGTGGACAGGGACTCTACGAGCAGTACTTC.